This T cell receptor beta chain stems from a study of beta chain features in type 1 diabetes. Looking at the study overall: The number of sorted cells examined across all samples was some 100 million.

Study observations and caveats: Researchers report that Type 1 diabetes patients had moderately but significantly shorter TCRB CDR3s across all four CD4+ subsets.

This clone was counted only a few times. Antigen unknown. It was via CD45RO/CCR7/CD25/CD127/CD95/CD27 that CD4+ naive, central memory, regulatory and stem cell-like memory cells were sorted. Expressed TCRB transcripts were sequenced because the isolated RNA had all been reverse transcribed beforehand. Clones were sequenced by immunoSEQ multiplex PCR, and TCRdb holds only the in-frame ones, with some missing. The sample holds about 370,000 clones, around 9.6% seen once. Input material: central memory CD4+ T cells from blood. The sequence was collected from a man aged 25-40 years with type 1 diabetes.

Here the CDR3 reads CASSPPVFERLETQYF. CDR3 DNA: TGTGCCAGCAGCCCCCCTGTTTTCGAGAGGCTAGAGACCCAGTACTTC. This chain links TRBV7-8 with TRBJ2-5, with no clear D. Germline assignment: CDR1 SGHVS and CDR2 FQNEAQ. The V and J ends lost 5 bases and 4 bases respectively, with 20 bases between them. The CDR3 runs to 16 residues.